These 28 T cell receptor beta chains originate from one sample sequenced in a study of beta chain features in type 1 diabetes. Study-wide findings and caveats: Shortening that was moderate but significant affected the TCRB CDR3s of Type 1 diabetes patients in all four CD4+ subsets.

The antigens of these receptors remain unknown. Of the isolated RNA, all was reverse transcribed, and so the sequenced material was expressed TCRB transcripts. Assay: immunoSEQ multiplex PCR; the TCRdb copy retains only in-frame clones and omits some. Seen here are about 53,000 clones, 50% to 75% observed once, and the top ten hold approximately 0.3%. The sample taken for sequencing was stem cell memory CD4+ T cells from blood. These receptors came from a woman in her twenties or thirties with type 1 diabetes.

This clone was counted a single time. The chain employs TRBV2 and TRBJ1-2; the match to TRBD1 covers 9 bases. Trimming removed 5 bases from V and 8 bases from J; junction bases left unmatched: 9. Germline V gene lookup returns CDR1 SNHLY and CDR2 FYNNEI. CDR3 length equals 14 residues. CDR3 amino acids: CASSTGGSIYGYTF. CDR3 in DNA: TGTGCCAGCAGTACAGGGGGCTCTATCTACGGCTACACCTTC.

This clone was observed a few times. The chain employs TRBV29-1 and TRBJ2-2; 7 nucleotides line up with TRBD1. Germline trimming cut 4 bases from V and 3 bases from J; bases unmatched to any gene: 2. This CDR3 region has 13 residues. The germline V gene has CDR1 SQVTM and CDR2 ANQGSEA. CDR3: CSVAQGDTGELFF. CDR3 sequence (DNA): TGCAGCGTTGCTCAGGGGGACACCGGGGAGCTGTTTTTT.

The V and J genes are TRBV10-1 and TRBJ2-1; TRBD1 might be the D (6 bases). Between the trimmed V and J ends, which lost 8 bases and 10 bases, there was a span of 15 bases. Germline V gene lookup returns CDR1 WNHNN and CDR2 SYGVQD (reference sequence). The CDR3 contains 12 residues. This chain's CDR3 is CASARTVREQFF. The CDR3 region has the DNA TGCGCCAGCGCGCGGACAGTCCGGGAGCAGTTCTTC.

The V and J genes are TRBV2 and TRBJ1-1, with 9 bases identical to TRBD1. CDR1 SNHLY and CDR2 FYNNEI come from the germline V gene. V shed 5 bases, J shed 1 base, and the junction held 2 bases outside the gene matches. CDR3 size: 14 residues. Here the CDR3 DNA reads TGTGCCAGCAGTAGACAGGGGGAGAACACTGAAGCTTTCTTT. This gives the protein CASSRQGENTEAFF.

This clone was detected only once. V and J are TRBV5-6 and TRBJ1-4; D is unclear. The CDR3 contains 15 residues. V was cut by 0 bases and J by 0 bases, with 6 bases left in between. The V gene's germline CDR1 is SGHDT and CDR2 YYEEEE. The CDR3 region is CASSLESATNEKLFF. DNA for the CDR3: TGTGCCAGCAGCTTGGAATCAGCAACTAATGAAAAACTGTTTTTT.

CDR3 sequence (DNA): TGTGCCAGCAGTCGCCCGCGTGCCAAAAACATTCAGTACTTC. Its protein product is CASSRPRAKNIQYF. The rearrangement uses TRBV28 and TRBJ2-4; D gene unclear. The CDR3 spans 14 residues. V lost 5 bases and J 1 base, leaving 9 bases between the germline ends. The germline V gene encodes CDR1 MDHEN and CDR2 SYDVKM. Variable domain in full (rest from reference TRBV28 and TRBJ2-4): DVKVTQSSRYLVKRTGEKVFLECVQDMDHENMFWYRQDPGLGLRLIYFSYDVKMKEKGDIPEGYSVSREKKERFSLILESASTNQTSMYLCASSRPRAKNIQYFGAGTRLSVL.

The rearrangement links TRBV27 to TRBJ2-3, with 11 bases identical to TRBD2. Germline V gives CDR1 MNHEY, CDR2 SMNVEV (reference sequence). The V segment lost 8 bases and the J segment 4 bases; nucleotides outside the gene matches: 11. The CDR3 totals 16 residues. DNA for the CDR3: TGTGCCAGCTCAATTAAGCTAGCGGGAGGCCCAGATACGCAGTATTTT. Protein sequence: CASSIKLAGGPDTQYF.

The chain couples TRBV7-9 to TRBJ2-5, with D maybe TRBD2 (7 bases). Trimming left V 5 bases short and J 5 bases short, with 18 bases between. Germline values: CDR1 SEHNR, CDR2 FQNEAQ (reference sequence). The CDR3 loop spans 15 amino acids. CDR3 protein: CASSKGGAPGETQYF. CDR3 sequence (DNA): TGTGCCAGCAGCAAAGGGGGGGCCCCGGGTGAGACCCAGTACTTC.

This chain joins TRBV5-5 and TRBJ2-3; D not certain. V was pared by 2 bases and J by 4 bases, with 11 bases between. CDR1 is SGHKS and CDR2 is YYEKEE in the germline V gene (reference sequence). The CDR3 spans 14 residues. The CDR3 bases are TGTGCCAGCAGCTTCCGCGGAAACGCAGATACGCAGTATTTT. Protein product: CASSFRGNADTQYF.

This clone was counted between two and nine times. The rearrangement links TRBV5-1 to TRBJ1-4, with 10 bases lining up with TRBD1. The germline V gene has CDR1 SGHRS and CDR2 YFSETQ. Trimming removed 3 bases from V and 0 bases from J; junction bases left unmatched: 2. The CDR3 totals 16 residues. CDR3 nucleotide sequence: TGCGCCAGCAGCTGGACAGGGGGAACAACTAATGAAAAACTGTTTTTT. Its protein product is CASSWTGGTTNEKLFF. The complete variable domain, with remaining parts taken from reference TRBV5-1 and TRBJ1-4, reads KAGVTQTPRYLIKTRGQQVTLSCSPISGHRSVSWYQQTPGQGLQFLFEYFSETQRNKGNFPGRFSGRQFSNSRSEMNVSTLELGDSALYLCASSWTGGTTNEKLFFGSGTQLSVL.

CDR3 DNA sequence: TGCGCCAGCAGCTTGGGACTAGGGGAGACCCAGTACTTC. It specifies CASSLGLGETQYF. The rearrangement uses TRBV5-1 and TRBJ2-5; a weak D match, TRBD2 (6 bases). The germline V gene encodes CDR1 SGHRS and CDR2 YFSETQ. The germline V and J ends were trimmed by 0 bases and 5 bases, with 8 bases remaining between them. The CDR3 has 13 amino acids. Together with reference TRBV5-1 and TRBJ2-5, the CDR3 gives the full variable domain: KAGVTQTPRYLIKTRGQQVTLSCSPISGHRSVSWYQQTPGQGLQFLFEYFSETQRNKGNFPGRFSGRQFSNSRSEMNVSTLELGDSALYLCASSLGLGETQYFGPGTRLLVL.

CDR3 bases: TGTGCCAGCTACAGCTCTGGAAACACCATATATTTT. Translated: CASYSSGNTIYF. This sequence joins TRBV6-5 and TRBJ1-3; D unclear. Germline CDR1 MNHEY, CDR2 SVGAGI. The CDR3 spans 12 residues. Trimming took off 8 bases at V and 0 bases at J, with 5 bases between the two ends.

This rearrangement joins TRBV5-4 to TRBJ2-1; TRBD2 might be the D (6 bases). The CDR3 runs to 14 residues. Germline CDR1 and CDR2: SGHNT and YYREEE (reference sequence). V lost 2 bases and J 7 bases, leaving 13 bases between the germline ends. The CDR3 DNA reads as TGTGCCAGCAGCTTCCCGGGAGTCTGGAATGAGCAGTTCTTC. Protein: CASSFPGVWNEQFF.

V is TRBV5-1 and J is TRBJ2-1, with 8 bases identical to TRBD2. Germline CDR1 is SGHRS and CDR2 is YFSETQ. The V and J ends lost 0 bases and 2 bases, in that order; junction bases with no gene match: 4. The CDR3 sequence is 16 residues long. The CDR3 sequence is CASSLAPGGAYNEQFF. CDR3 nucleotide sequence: TGCGCCAGCAGCTTGGCCCCGGGAGGGGCCTACAATGAGCAGTTCTTC.

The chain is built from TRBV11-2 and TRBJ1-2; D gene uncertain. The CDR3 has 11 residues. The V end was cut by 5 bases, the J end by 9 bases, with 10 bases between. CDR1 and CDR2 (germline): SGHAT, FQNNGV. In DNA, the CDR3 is TGTGCCAGCAGCCCCGGACTAAGCTACACCTTC. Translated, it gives CASSPGLSYTF. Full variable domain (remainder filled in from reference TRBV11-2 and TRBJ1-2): EAGVAQSPRYKIIEKRQSVAFWCNPISGHATLYWYQQILGQGPKLLIQFQNNGVVDDSQLPKDRFSAERLKGVDSTLKIQPAKLEDSAVYLCASSPGLSYTFGSGTRLTVV.

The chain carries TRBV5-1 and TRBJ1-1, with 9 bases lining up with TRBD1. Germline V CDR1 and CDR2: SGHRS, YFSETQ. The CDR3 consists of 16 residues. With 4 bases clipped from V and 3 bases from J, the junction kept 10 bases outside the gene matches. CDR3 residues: CASSLIGTGTYTEAFF. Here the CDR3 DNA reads TGCGCCAGCAGCCTTATAGGGACAGGGACATACACTGAAGCTTTCTTT.

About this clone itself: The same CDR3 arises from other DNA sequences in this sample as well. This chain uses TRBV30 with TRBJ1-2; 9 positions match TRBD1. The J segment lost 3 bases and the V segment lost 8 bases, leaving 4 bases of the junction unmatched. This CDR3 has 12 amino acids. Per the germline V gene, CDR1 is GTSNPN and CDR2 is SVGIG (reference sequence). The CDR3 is CARGQGHYGYTF. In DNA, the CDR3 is TGTGCCCGGGGACAGGGTCACTATGGCTACACCTTC.

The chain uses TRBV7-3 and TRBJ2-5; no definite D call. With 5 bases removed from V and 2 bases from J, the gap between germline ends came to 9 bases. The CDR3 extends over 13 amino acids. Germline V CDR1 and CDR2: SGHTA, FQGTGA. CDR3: CASSANRQETQYF. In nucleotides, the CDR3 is TGTGCCAGCAGCGCTAACCGACAAGAGACCCAGTACTTC.

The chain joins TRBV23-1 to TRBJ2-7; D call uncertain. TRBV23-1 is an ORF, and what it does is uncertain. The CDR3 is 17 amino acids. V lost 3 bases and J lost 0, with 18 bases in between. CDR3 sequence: CASSHSRGNRLSYEQYF. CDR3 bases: TGCGCCAGCAGTCACTCCCGTGGAAACCGACTCTCCTACGAGCAGTACTTC.

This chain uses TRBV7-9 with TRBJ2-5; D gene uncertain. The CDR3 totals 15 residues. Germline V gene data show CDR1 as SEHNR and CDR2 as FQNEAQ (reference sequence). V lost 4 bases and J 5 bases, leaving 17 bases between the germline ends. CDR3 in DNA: TGTGCCAGCAGCTCGAGGTTGACTCTTAGGGAGACCCAGTACTTC. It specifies CASSSRLTLRETQYF.

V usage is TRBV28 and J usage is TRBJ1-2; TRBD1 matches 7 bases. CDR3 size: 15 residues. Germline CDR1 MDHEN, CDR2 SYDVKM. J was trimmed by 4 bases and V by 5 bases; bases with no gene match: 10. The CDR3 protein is CASSVGAGGSYGYTF. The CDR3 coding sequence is TGTGCCAGCAGTGTCGGGGCAGGGGGATCCTATGGCTACACCTTC.

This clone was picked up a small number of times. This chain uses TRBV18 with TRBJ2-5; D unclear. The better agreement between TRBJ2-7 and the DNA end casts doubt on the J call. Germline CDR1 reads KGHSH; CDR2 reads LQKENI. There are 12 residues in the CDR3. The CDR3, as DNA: TGTGCCAGCTCAAACCGATCCTACGAGCAGTACTTC. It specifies CASSNRSYEQYF.

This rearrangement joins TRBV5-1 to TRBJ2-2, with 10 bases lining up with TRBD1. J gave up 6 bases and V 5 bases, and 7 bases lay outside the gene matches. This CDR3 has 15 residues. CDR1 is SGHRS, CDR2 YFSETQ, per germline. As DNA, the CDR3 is TGCGCCAGCAGACCGCGGACAGGGGGTGCCGGGGAGCTGTTTTTT. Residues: CASRPRTGGAGELFF. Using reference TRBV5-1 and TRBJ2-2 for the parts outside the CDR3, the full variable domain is KAGVTQTPRYLIKTRGQQVTLSCSPISGHRSVSWYQQTPGQGLQFLFEYFSETQRNKGNFPGRFSGRQFSNSRSEMNVSTLELGDSALYLCASRPRTGGAGELFFGEGSRLTVL.

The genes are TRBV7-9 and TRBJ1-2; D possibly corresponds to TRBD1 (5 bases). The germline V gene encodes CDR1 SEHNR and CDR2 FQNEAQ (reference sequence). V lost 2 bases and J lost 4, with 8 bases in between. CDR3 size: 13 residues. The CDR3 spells CASSLRGGYGYTF. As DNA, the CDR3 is TGTGCCAGCAGCTTAAGGGGCGGCTATGGCTACACCTTC.

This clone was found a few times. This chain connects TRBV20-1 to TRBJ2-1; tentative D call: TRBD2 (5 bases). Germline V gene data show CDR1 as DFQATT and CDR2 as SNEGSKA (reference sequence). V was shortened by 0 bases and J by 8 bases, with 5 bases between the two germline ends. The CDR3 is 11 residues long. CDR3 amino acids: CSARDSDEQFF. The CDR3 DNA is TGCAGTGCTAGAGATAGCGATGAGCAGTTCTTC.

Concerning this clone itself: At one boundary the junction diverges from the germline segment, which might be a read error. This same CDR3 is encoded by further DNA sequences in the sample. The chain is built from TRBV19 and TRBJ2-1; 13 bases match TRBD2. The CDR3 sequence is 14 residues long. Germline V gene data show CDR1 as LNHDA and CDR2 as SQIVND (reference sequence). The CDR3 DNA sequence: TGTGCCAGTAGTCACACTCAACTAGCGGGAGGGCCGCTCTTC. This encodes CASSHTQLAGGPLF.

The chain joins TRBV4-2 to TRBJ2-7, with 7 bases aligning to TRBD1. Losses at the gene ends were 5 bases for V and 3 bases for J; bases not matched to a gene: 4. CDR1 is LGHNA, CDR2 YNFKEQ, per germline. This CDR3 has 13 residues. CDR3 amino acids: CASSSQGVYEQYF. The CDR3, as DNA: TGTGCCAGCAGCAGTCAGGGGGTCTACGAGCAGTACTTC.

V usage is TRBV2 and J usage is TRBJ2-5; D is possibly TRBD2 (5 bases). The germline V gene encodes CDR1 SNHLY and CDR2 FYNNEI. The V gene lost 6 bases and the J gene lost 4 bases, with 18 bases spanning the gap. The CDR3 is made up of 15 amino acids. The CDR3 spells CASRVMWVRGETQYF. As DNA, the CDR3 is TGTGCCAGCAGAGTTATGTGGGTACGGGGAGAGACCCAGTACTTC.